This TCR beta chain is from a study of blood T cell repertoires in COVID-19. Study summary: Donors in the United States, Italy and Spain gave samples during acute or convalescent COVID-19. Nucleic acid was either cDNA or gDNA, and it came from T cells, B-cell-depleted T cells, or PBMCs.

The CDR3 runs 13 residues. The ends were cut back, 4 bases at V and 2 bases at J, with 8 bases in the middle. Germline CDR1 and CDR2: LNHDA and SQIVND (reference sequence). This clone was seen just once. Everyone who took part was 18 to 89 years old, and they came from 24 US areas. Original processing notes: Amplifying reference gene primers gave estimates of nucleated cell counts. Sequenced by immunoSEQ multiplex PCR; TCRdb stores in-frame clones only, minus some. From that table come the V and J calls and clone size; the DNA was used to work out D and trimming. The sample includes more than 250,000 clones, 80% to 90% of them seen just once.

The genes are TRBV19 and TRBJ1-2, with a tentative D call TRBD1 (6 bases). Sequenced: PBMCs or T cells enriched from blood (not recorded which). This clonotype was obtained from a man aged 30-40 years who had recovered from COVID-19. The CDR3 reads CASSSDRNYGYTF. The CDR3 DNA sequence: TGTGCCAGTAGTAGCGACAGGAACTATGGCTACACCTTC.